These T cell receptor beta chains were read from a single sample in a study of CD8 T cells in ankylosing spondylitis. TCRdb itself ran the 5' RACE reads through MiXCR, one entry per CDR3 protein. The sample carries fewer than 250,000 distinct CDR3 sequences, about 11% recorded once. The specimen sequenced was blood, either unsorted or a sorted T cell fraction (not recorded which). The receptors shown here come from a male donor with ankylosing spondylitis or in good health (not recorded which). The CDR3 runs from the conserved cysteine through the conserved F or W. The D gene is left open where the match is weak. Rows may omit the clone size; those that give it use once, few, many or a size class.

d_call: .; v_call: TRBV29-1; clone_size: many; j_call: TRBJ2-2; cdr3_nt: TGCAGCGTTGAACCCTCCCCCGGGACCGGGGAGCTGTTTTTT; cdr3_aa: CSVEPSPGTGELFF
d_call: .; v_call: TRBV24-1; clone_size: many; j_call: TRBJ2-7; cdr3_nt: TGTGCCACCAGTCCCACGGGGCGCGAGCAGTACTTC; cdr3_aa: CATSPTGREQYF
d_call: .; v_call: TRBV27; clone_size: .; j_call: TRBJ2-7; cdr3_nt: TGTGCCAGCAGTGGCAACAGCTTCAAGCAGTACTTC; cdr3_aa: CASSGNSFKQYF
d_call: TRBD2; v_call: TRBV20-1; clone_size: many; j_call: TRBJ2-7; cdr3_nt: TGCAGTGCTAGAGGTTACGGGGGAGGGCCTGGGGAGCAGTACTTC; cdr3_aa: CSARGYGGGPGEQYF
d_call: .; v_call: TRBV18; clone_size: .; j_call: TRBJ2-1; cdr3_nt: TGTGCCAGCTCACCTCGGGTGGAGCAGTTCTTC; cdr3_aa: CASSPRVEQFF
d_call: .; v_call: TRBV2; clone_size: many; j_call: TRBJ1-1; cdr3_nt: TGTGCCAGCAACATCCGGATGAACACTGAAGCTTTCTTT; cdr3_aa: CASNIRMNTEAFF
d_call: TRBD1; v_call: TRBV4-1; clone_size: many; j_call: TRBJ1-5; cdr3_nt: TGCGCCAGCAGCCTAGGAACAGGGGGAAGAAATCAGCCCCAGCATTTT; cdr3_aa: CASSLGTGGRNQPQHF
d_call: .; v_call: TRBV11-2; clone_size: few; j_call: TRBJ2-1; cdr3_nt: TGTGCCAGCAGCTCGGGGTCTGGAGGTAGAAACAATGAGCAGTTCTTC; cdr3_aa: CASSSGSGGRNNEQFF
d_call: .; v_call: TRBV12-3/TRBV12-4; clone_size: many; j_call: TRBJ1-1; cdr3_nt: TGTGCCAGCAGTTTGACCCCCCTAGGTTCGGCGAACACTGAAGCTTTCTTT; cdr3_aa: CASSLTPLGSANTEAFF
d_call: .; v_call: TRBV2; clone_size: .; j_call: TRBJ1-1; cdr3_nt: TGTGCCAGCAGGAGCCAGCCAGCTTTCTTT; cdr3_aa: CASRSQPAFF
d_call: .; v_call: TRBV6-1; clone_size: many; j_call: TRBJ2-7; cdr3_nt: TGTGCCAGCAGTGCAGGAAACGAGCAGTACTTC; cdr3_aa: CASSAGNEQYF
d_call: TRBD1; v_call: TRBV7-9; clone_size: many; j_call: TRBJ1-2; cdr3_nt: TGTGCCAGCAGCTTAGCGGTACGGACAGGGGGCCATGGCTACACCTTC; cdr3_aa: CASSLAVRTGGHGYTF
d_call: .; v_call: TRBV14; clone_size: many; j_call: TRBJ1-2; cdr3_nt: TGTGCCAGCAGCCAAGATGATTATGGCTACACCTTC; cdr3_aa: CASSQDDYGYTF
d_call: .; v_call: TRBV25-1; clone_size: many; j_call: TRBJ2-7; cdr3_nt: TGTGCCAGCAGTGAATTGGCCCTCTACGAGCAGTACTTC; cdr3_aa: CASSELALYEQYF
d_call: .; v_call: TRBV5-6; clone_size: many; j_call: TRBJ1-2; cdr3_nt: TGTGCCAGCAGCTCCGGACACTCTTCCTATGGCTACACCTTC; cdr3_aa: CASSSGHSSYGYTF
d_call: .; v_call: TRBV7-2; clone_size: many; j_call: TRBJ2-2; cdr3_nt: TGTGCCAGCAGCTTATCCGGACAAGTCACCGGGGAGCTGTTTTTT; cdr3_aa: CASSLSGQVTGELFF
d_call: .; v_call: TRBV30; clone_size: .; j_call: TRBJ2-7; cdr3_nt: TGTGCCTGGAATCCCTTAAATGCAGGCGAGCAGTACTTC; cdr3_aa: CAWNPLNAGEQYF
d_call: .; v_call: TRBV27; clone_size: many; j_call: TRBJ2-7; cdr3_nt: TGTGCCAGCAGTCCCAGCGGTACTTACGAGCAGTACTTC; cdr3_aa: CASSPSGTYEQYF
d_call: .; v_call: TRBV12-3/TRBV12-4; clone_size: many; j_call: TRBJ2-3; cdr3_nt: TGTGCCAGCAGCACCCACTTTGGAGGGGTAGCTCTTACAGATACGCAGTATTTT; cdr3_aa: CASSTHFGGVALTDTQYF
d_call: TRBD1; v_call: TRBV5-1; clone_size: many; j_call: TRBJ1-1; cdr3_nt: TGCGCCAGCCAGCCGGGGGCAGGGGGAACTGAAGCTTTCTTT; cdr3_aa: CASQPGAGGTEAFF
d_call: .; v_call: TRBV25-1; clone_size: many; j_call: TRBJ1-1; cdr3_nt: TGTGCCAGCACTTCACGGGGTACAGGCGAGAACACTGAAGCTTTCTTT; cdr3_aa: CASTSRGTGENTEAFF
d_call: TRBD1; v_call: TRBV30; clone_size: many; j_call: TRBJ1-1; cdr3_nt: TGTGCCTGGAGTAGAGACAGGGGATCTGCTTTCTTT; cdr3_aa: CAWSRDRGSAFF
d_call: .; v_call: TRBV2; clone_size: many; j_call: TRBJ2-1; cdr3_nt: TGTGCCAGCAGTCTGGCGGGGTCCAATGAGCAGTTCTTC; cdr3_aa: CASSLAGSNEQFF
d_call: .; v_call: TRBV10-2; clone_size: many; j_call: TRBJ1-3; cdr3_nt: TGCGCCAGCAAGGTGGGGCCCCTTTCTGGAAACACCATATATTTT; cdr3_aa: CASKVGPLSGNTIYF
d_call: .; v_call: TRBV12-3/TRBV12-4; clone_size: .; j_call: TRBJ1-6; cdr3_nt: TGTGCCAGCAGTCTCGGAGGGGGAGGCGCCATAGATTCACCCCTCCACTTT; cdr3_aa: CASSLGGGGAIDSPLHF
d_call: .; v_call: TRBV20-1; clone_size: many; j_call: TRBJ1-2; cdr3_nt: TGCAGTGCTCCCGTAGGGGGGGCTGGTTACAACTATGGCTACACCTTC; cdr3_aa: CSAPVGGAGYNYGYTF
d_call: .; v_call: TRBV25-1; clone_size: many; j_call: TRBJ1-2; cdr3_nt: TGTGCCAGCAGTGATTTGACAGGTCTGGGGTATGGCTACACCTTC; cdr3_aa: CASSDLTGLGYGYTF
d_call: .; v_call: TRBV5-1; clone_size: many; j_call: TRBJ2-7; cdr3_nt: TGCGCCAGCAGCCAAGGAGGGGGCTTTAGCTACGAGCAGTACTTC; cdr3_aa: CASSQGGGFSYEQYF
d_call: .; v_call: TRBV12-3/TRBV12-4; clone_size: many; j_call: TRBJ1-4; cdr3_nt: TGTGCCAGCAGTTTACAGGAAGGAAAACTGTTTTTT; cdr3_aa: CASSLQEGKLFF
d_call: TRBD2; v_call: TRBV3-1; clone_size: .; j_call: TRBJ2-1; cdr3_nt: TGTGCCAGCAGCCAAGATGTCGGGAGGGCAGGCGAGCAGTTCTTC; cdr3_aa: CASSQDVGRAGEQFF
d_call: TRBD2; v_call: TRBV9; clone_size: many; j_call: TRBJ2-7; cdr3_nt: TGTGCCAGCAGCTATATCCCAACTAGCGGGGTCGACGAGCAGTACTTC; cdr3_aa: CASSYIPTSGVDEQYF
d_call: .; v_call: TRBV25-1; clone_size: many; j_call: TRBJ1-1; cdr3_nt: TGTGCCAGCAGTGATTCACAGGGAGTGTACACTGAAGCTTTCTTT; cdr3_aa: CASSDSQGVYTEAFF
d_call: TRBD2; v_call: TRBV12-3/TRBV12-4; clone_size: many; j_call: TRBJ2-2; cdr3_nt: TGTGCCAGCAGACTTAGCGGGGAGGGTGCCGGGGAGCTGTTTTTT; cdr3_aa: CASRLSGEGAGELFF
d_call: TRBD2; v_call: TRBV20-1; clone_size: few; j_call: TRBJ2-1; cdr3_nt: TGCAGTGCTAGAGGGGTGTGGGCGGGAGGGCCCCTCAATGAGCAGTTCTTC; cdr3_aa: CSARGVWAGGPLNEQFF
d_call: .; v_call: TRBV5-6; clone_size: few; j_call: TRBJ2-5; cdr3_nt: TGTGCCAGCAGCCTATTTATCAAAGAGACCCAGTACTTC; cdr3_aa: CASSLFIKETQYF
d_call: .; v_call: TRBV11-2; clone_size: many; j_call: TRBJ2-7; cdr3_nt: TGTGCCAGCAGCTTAGATAGCATATCCTACGAGCAGTACTTC; cdr3_aa: CASSLDSISYEQYF
d_call: .; v_call: TRBV20-1; clone_size: many; j_call: TRBJ2-1; cdr3_nt: TGCAGTGTCGGCCGGTACGAGCAGTTCTTC; cdr3_aa: CSVGRYEQFF
d_call: .; v_call: TRBV28; clone_size: many; j_call: TRBJ2-2; cdr3_nt: TGTGCCAGCAGGAGACTGAACACCGGGGAGCTGTTTTTT; cdr3_aa: CASRRLNTGELFF
d_call: TRBD2; v_call: TRBV12-5; clone_size: .; j_call: TRBJ2-3; cdr3_nt: TGTGCTAGTGGTTCTAGCGGGGGGGGCTTAGATACGCAGTATTTT; cdr3_aa: CASGSSGGGLDTQYF
d_call: TRBD2; v_call: TRBV9; clone_size: many; j_call: TRBJ2-1; cdr3_nt: TGTGCCAGCAGCGTAGGAACTAGCGGGAAGAGGGAGCAGTTCTTC; cdr3_aa: CASSVGTSGKREQFF
d_call: TRBD2; v_call: TRBV7-2; clone_size: many; j_call: TRBJ2-1; cdr3_nt: TGTGCCAGCAGGTCCGCGGGGACTACCAAGGGTGAGCAGTTCTTC; cdr3_aa: CASRSAGTTKGEQFF
d_call: TRBD1; v_call: TRBV18; clone_size: many; j_call: TRBJ1-1; cdr3_nt: TGTGCCAGCTCACCACCCAATCCGGGACAGAGACTTGAAGCTTTCTTT; cdr3_aa: CASSPPNPGQRLEAFF
d_call: .; v_call: TRBV7-2; clone_size: many; j_call: TRBJ1-1; cdr3_nt: TGTGCCAGCAGCTTGATAGAGACTGAAGCTTTCTTT; cdr3_aa: CASSLIETEAFF
d_call: .; v_call: TRBV20-1; clone_size: many; j_call: TRBJ1-4; cdr3_nt: TGCAGTGCTTCGGGACAATCGAGTGAAAAACTGTTTTTT; cdr3_aa: CSASGQSSEKLFF
d_call: .; v_call: TRBV27; clone_size: many; j_call: TRBJ1-5; cdr3_nt: TGTGCCAGCAGCTCGATTTATAGCAATCAGCCCCAGCATTTT; cdr3_aa: CASSSIYSNQPQHF
d_call: .; v_call: TRBV21-1; clone_size: many; j_call: TRBJ2-7; cdr3_nt: TGTGCCAGCAGCATTAACCGCCCGGGGGGGAGCGAGCAGTACTTC; cdr3_aa: CASSINRPGGSEQYF
d_call: .; v_call: TRBV3-1; clone_size: many; j_call: TRBJ2-7; cdr3_nt: TGTGCCAGCAGCCAAAGGGTGACCTACGAGCAGTACTTC; cdr3_aa: CASSQRVTYEQYF
d_call: TRBD1; v_call: TRBV7-9; clone_size: .; j_call: TRBJ1-1; cdr3_nt: TGTGCCAGCCTGGGACAGGGGGGGAACACTGAAGCTTTCTTT; cdr3_aa: CASLGQGGNTEAFF
d_call: TRBD2; v_call: TRBV5-1; clone_size: many; j_call: TRBJ2-5; cdr3_nt: TGCGCCAGCAGCTGGGGACTAGCGGGGGGGCCGGAGACCCAGTACTTC; cdr3_aa: CASSWGLAGGPETQYF
d_call: .; v_call: TRBV5-1; clone_size: many; j_call: TRBJ2-1; cdr3_nt: TGCGCCAGCAGCTTGGGGGGTTTCTACAATGAGCAGTTCTTC; cdr3_aa: CASSLGGFYNEQFF
d_call: TRBD1; v_call: TRBV29-1; clone_size: many; j_call: TRBJ2-5; cdr3_nt: TGCAGCGCTGGGGTACAGGGGAGATGGGAGACCCAGTACTTC; cdr3_aa: CSAGVQGRWETQYF
d_call: TRBD1; v_call: TRBV29-1; clone_size: many; j_call: TRBJ2-1; cdr3_nt: TGCAGCGTGGACCGACAGGGCGGTGAGCAGTTCTTC; cdr3_aa: CSVDRQGGEQFF
d_call: .; v_call: TRBV12-3/TRBV12-4; clone_size: many; j_call: TRBJ1-5; cdr3_nt: TGTGCCAGCACCGCGACGGGACTCAGCAATCAGCCCCAGCATTTT; cdr3_aa: CASTATGLSNQPQHF